This TCR beta chain was documented in a study of tumor T cells in aggressive B-cell lymphoma. With V trimmed by 6 bases and J by 5 bases, 3 bases remained unmatched. This CDR3 is built from 13 residues. Germline V gene data show CDR1 as MRHNA and CDR2 as SNTAGT. This clone was detected once. Some clones are missing from TCRdb's copy, which holds only in-frame ones; the method was immunoSEQ multiplex PCR. The data show about 11,000 clones, with about 90% seen just once and about 3% held by the top ten. The sequencing sample was made of tumor tissue. The clonotype comes from an adult with diffuse large B cell lymphoma. The chain employs TRBV6-4 and TRBJ2-1; 8 bases align to TRBD1. The CDR3 loop is CASSQTGDNEQFF. The CDR3 nucleotides read TGTGCCAGCAGCCAGACAGGGGACAATGAGCAGTTCTTC.